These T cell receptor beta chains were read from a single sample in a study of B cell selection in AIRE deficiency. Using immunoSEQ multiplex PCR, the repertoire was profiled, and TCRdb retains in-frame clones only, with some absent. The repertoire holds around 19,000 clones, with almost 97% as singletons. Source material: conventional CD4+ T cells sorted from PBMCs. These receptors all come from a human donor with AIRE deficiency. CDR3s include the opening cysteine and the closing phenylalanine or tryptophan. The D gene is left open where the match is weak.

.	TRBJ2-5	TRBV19	CASSEGGETQYF	TGTGCCAGTAGTGAGGGGGGAGAGACCCAGTACTTC
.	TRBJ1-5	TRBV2	CASSGAIHSNQPQHF	TGTGCCAGCAGTGGAGCGATCCATAGCAATCAGCCCCAGCATTTT
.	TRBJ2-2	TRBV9	CASSAHGLANTGELFF	TGTGCCAGCAGCGCCCATGGACTGGCGAACACCGGGGAGCTGTTTTTT
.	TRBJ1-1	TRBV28	CASSPPDSLNTEAFF	TGTGCCAGCAGTCCCCCAGACAGTTTGAACACTGAAGCTTTCTTT
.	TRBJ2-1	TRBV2	CASSVRVLNEQFF	TGTGCCAGCAGTGTTCGAGTCCTCAATGAGCAGTTCTTC
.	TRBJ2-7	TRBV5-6	CASTETRARYEQYF	TGTGCCAGCACCGAGACAAGGGCCCGTTACGAGCAGTACTTC
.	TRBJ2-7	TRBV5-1	CASSWSGNSYEQYF	TGCGCCAGCAGCTGGTCGGGGAACTCCTACGAGCAGTACTTC
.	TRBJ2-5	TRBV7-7	CASTAAEGGQTQYF	TGTGCTAGCACCGCTGCCGAGGGGGGCCAGACCCAGTACTTC
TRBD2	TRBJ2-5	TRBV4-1	CASSQDLGTSGSGETQYF	TGCGCCAGCAGCCAAGATCTTGGGACTAGCGGGAGCGGGGAGACCCAGTACTTC
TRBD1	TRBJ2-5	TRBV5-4	CASSFRGNQETQYF	TGTGCCAGCAGCTTCAGGGGGAACCAAGAGACCCAGTACTTC
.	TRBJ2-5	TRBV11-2	CASSSWETQYF	TGTGCCAGCAGCTCTTGGGAGACCCAGTACTTC
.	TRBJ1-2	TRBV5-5	CASSGPHSNYGYTF	TGTGCCAGCAGCGGCCCCCATTCAAACTATGGCTACACCTTC
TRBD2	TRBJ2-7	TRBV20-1	CSARGDYEQYF	TGCAGCGCCCGGGGGGACTACGAGCAGTACTTC
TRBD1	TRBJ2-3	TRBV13	CASSSRQGADTQYF	TGTGCCAGCAGCTCTCGACAGGGGGCAGATACGCAGTATTTT
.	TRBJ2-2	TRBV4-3	CASSQVGGTGELFF	TGCGCCAGCAGCCAAGTTGGAGGGACCGGGGAGCTGTTTTTT
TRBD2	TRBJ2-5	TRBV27	CASSARLAEETQYF	TGTGCCAGCAGTGCCCGACTAGCCGAAGAGACCCAGTACTTC
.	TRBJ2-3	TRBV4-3	CASSQERLRELVPTDTQYF	TGCGCCAGCAGCCAAGAACGTCTAAGGGAGTTAGTCCCCACAGATACGCAGTATTTT
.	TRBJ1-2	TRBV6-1	CATETGINYGYTF	TGTGCCACTGAAACAGGGATTAACTATGGCTACACCTTC